This TCR beta chain derives from a study of blood T cell repertoires in COVID-19. In the study overall: Material from acute and convalescent COVID-19 was sourced from the United States, Italy and Spain. T cells, B-cell-depleted T cells, or PBMCs supplied cDNA or gDNA.

Original processing methods: The assay estimated nucleated cells by amplifying reference gene primers. Here immunoSEQ multiplex PCR was the method, and the copy in TCRdb shows in-frame clones only, minus some. Clonal size and the V and J genes are those of that table, whereas D and trimming came from the DNA. The sample yields about 320,000 clones, about 85% seen once. Membership in each cohort depended on participant-reported clinical history. V shed 5 bases and J shed 1 base, with 8 bases lying between them. Germline CDR1 MDHEN, CDR2 SYDVKM. This CDR3 spans 13 amino acids. This receptor was identified in a woman aged 25 to 39 who had been exposed to COVID-19. The chain is built from TRBV28 and TRBJ1-1; unclear D gene. The sample comprised PBMCs or T cells enriched from blood (not recorded which). The CDR3 bases are TGTGCCAGCAGTCTTACACCGAACACTGAAGCTTTCTTT. This encodes CASSLTPNTEAFF. The full variable domain, in which reference TRBV28 and TRBJ1-1 provide the parts outside the CDR3, is DVKVTQSSRYLVKRTGEKVFLECVQDMDHENMFWYRQDPGLGLRLIYFSYDVKMKEKGDIPEGYSVSREKKERFSLILESASTNQTSMYLCASSLTPNTEAFFGQGTRLTVV.